The 13 T cell receptor beta chains below all came from one sample that was sequenced in a study of cytomegalovirus exposure and HLA in healthy donors. The PCR contained 60 Vbeta and 13 Jbeta primers. The data were produced by immunoSEQ multiplex PCR, yet TCRdb's version contains in-frame clones alone and is incomplete. Among 180,000 or so clones, 75% to 90% were seen once, and the ten largest hold about 9.3%. The sample consisted of PBMCs. Receptors originate from a man between 18 and 29 years old in good health and CMV-seropositive.

As for this clone: The sample has other DNA sequences that encode this CDR3 too. The J gene is TRBJ2-1, the V gene TRBV4-2; TRBD2 aligns across 13 bases. V shed 0 bases, J shed 4 bases, and the junction held 0 bases outside the gene matches. Germline V gives CDR1 LGHNA, CDR2 YNFKEQ. The length of the CDR3 is 16 residues. DNA of the CDR3: TGTGCCAGCAGCCAAGAGACTAGCGGGGGGTACAATGAGCAGTTCTTC. This gives the protein CASSQETSGGYNEQFF.

This rearrangement joins TRBV27 to TRBJ2-1; 8 bases line up with TRBD2. CDR1 is MNHEY, CDR2 SMNVEV, per germline (reference sequence). The CDR3 length is 14 residues. The ends lost 6 bases at V and 3 bases at J; junction bases unmatched: 4. CDR3 loop: CASSIRGGYNEQFF. DNA of the CDR3: TGTGCCAGCAGCATCCGGGGGGGCTACAATGAGCAGTTCTTC.

The genes are TRBV7-2 and TRBJ2-5, with 15 bases fitting TRBD2. The CDR3 consists of 15 residues. The V gene end was trimmed by 4 bases and the J gene end by 4 bases; junction bases not matched to a gene: 1. Germline V gives CDR1 SGHTA, CDR2 FQGNSA. In nucleotides, the CDR3 is TGTGCCAGCAGCTGGACTAGCGGGGGGGGAGAGACCCAGTACTTC. This sequence encodes CASSWTSGGGETQYF.

The chain links TRBV5-4 to TRBJ2-7, with 7 bases fitting TRBD1. The CDR3 contains 14 residues. Germline values: CDR1 SGHNT, CDR2 YYREEE (reference sequence). The junction had 9 bases not matched to a gene; V was cut back by 7 bases and J by 2 bases. CDR3 DNA sequence: TGTGCCAGCGCGAGACAGGGCGTCCCCTACGAGCAGTACTTC. Translation: CASARQGVPYEQYF.

This clone was picked up a small number of times. The chain combines TRBV7-9 with TRBJ1-3, with D possibly being TRBD1 (5 bases). The V gene's germline CDR1 is SEHNR and CDR2 FQNEAQ (reference sequence). CDR3 size: 16 residues. Trimming took off 1 base at V and 0 bases at J, with 10 bases between the two ends. CDR3: CASSLVRDSSGNTIYF. CDR3 bases: TGTGCCAGCAGCTTAGTCAGGGATAGCTCTGGAAACACCATATATTTT.

The table lists this clone with a count of one. J is TRBJ2-3 and V is TRBV6-5; 9 positions agree with TRBD2. This CDR3 is built from 14 residues. The trim removed 6 bases at V and 5 bases at J, leaving 6 bases unmatched. Germline CDR1 reads MNHEY; CDR2 reads SVGAGI. The chain's CDR3 is CASRGGGARDTQYF. The CDR3 DNA is TGTGCCAGCAGGGGCGGGGGGGCAAGAGATACGCAGTATTTT.

The chain employs TRBV2 and TRBJ1-5; maybe TRBD1 (5 bases). There are 18 residues in the CDR3. Germline values: CDR1 SNHLY, CDR2 FYNNEI. Trimming left V 6 bases short and J 5 bases short, with 26 bases between. The CDR3 spells CASRLKRMTETYDQPQHF. The CDR3 region has the DNA TGTGCCAGCAGATTAAAACGAATGACAGAAACTTACGATCAGCCCCAGCATTTT.

The chain links TRBV9 to TRBJ2-1; 8 nucleotides agree with TRBD1. CDR1 and CDR2 from the germline V gene are SGDLS and YYNGEE. V was clipped by 3 bases and J by 4 bases; unmatched bases: 6. The CDR3 runs 15 residues. This CDR3 reads CASSDSGTGYNEQFF. As DNA, the CDR3 is TGTGCCAGCAGCGACTCCGGGACAGGTTACAATGAGCAGTTCTTC.

This chain connects TRBV2 to TRBJ1-4; 7 positions match TRBD1. The CDR3 is made up of 15 amino acids. The V segment lost 2 bases and the J segment 7 bases; nucleotides outside the gene matches: 7. In germline, CDR1 is SNHLY, CDR2 FYNNEI. CDR3 in amino acids: CASSEPRQGGEKLFF. CDR3 sequence (DNA): TGTGCCAGCAGTGAACCGCGGCAGGGGGGTGAAAAACTGTTTTTT.

This sequence joins TRBV7-9 and TRBJ2-7; a weak D match, TRBD1 (6 bases). The germline gives CDR1 SEHNR, CDR2 FQNEAQ (reference sequence). The length of the CDR3 is 17 residues. Trimming took off 3 bases at V and 1 base at J, with 19 bases between the two ends. CDR3 sequence (DNA): TGTGCCAGCAGCTTCGGTGGGGCGGCAGGGGTATCCTACGAGCAGTACTTC. Its protein product is CASSFGGAAGVSYEQYF.

This clone showed up just once. The V call is TRBV29-1, the J call TRBJ1-3; D not certain. V was pared by 1 base and J by 3 bases, with 4 bases between. Germline lookup yields CDR1 SQVTM and CDR2 ANQGSEA. The CDR3 spans 12 residues. CDR3: CSVEAGGNTIYF. In DNA form, the CDR3 reads TGCAGCGTTGAAGCCGGTGGAAACACCATATATTTT.

CDR3 loop: CASSQTRGVWGISYTF. CDR3 DNA sequence: TGTGCCAGCAGTCAAACTCGGGGAGTTTGGGGAATTAGCTACACCTTC. V usage is TRBV6-6 and J usage is TRBJ1-2; D is uncertain. Germline V CDR1 and CDR2: MNHNY, SVGAGI (reference sequence). The germline V and J ends were trimmed by 5 bases and 9 bases, with 25 bases remaining between them. The CDR3 totals 16 residues.

V gene TRBV7-2 combines with J gene TRBJ2-3; 15 bases are a match to TRBD2. With V trimmed by 4 bases and J by 8 bases, 7 bases remained unmatched. The length of the CDR3 is 16 residues. The germline gives CDR1 SGHTA, CDR2 FQGNSA. The DNA for the CDR3 is TGTGCCAGCAGCTCATCGAGGGGACTAGCGGGGGGTACGCAGTATTTT. This translates into CASSSSRGLAGGTQYF.